This paragraph covers one T cell receptor beta chain sequence. Its antigen is currently unknown. This sample stems from a study of cytomegalovirus exposure and HLA in healthy donors. Regarding the study as a whole: The records held CMV serostatus as the only immune exposure information. A missense variant in DCLRE1C was later tied to TCR beta V- and J-gene trimming.

J was trimmed by 3 bases and V by 1 base; bases with no gene match: 3. Germline CDR1 is MNHNS and CDR2 is SASEGT. The CDR3 spans 15 residues. In the PCR, 60 Vbeta and 13 Jbeta primers were used. The table came from immunoSEQ multiplex PCR; TCRdb's copy has only in-frame clones and leaves some out. Its listing shows about 200,000 clones. The sequenced sample consisted of PBMCs. This chain uses TRBV6-1 with TRBJ1-2; the match to TRBD1 covers 9 bases. The clonotype comes from a boy aged 10-17 years in good health and CMV-seronegative. As DNA, the CDR3 is TGTGCCAGCAGTGAAGGGACAGGGGCGTACTATGGCTACACCTTC. It yields the protein CASSEGTGAYYGYTF.